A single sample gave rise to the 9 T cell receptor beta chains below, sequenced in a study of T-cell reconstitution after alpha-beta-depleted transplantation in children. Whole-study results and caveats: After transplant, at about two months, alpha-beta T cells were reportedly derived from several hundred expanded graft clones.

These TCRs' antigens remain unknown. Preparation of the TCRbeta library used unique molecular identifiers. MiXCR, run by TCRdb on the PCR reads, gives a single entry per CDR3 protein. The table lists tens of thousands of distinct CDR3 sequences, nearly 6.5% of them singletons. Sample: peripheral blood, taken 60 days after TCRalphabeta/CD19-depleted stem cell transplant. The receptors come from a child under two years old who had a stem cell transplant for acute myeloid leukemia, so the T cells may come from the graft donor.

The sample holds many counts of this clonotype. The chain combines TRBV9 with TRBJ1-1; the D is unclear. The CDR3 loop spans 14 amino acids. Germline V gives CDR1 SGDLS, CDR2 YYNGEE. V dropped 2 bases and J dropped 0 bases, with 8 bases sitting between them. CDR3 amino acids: CASSVSLMNTEAFF. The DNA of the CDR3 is TGTGCCAGCAGCGTTAGCCTCATGAACACTGAAGCTTTCTTT.

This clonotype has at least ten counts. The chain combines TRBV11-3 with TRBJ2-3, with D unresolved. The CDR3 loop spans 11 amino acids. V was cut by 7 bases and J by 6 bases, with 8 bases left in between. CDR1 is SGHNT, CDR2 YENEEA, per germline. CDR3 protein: CASTDSDTQYF. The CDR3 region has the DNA TGTGCCAGCACCGACTCTGATACGCAGTATTTT.

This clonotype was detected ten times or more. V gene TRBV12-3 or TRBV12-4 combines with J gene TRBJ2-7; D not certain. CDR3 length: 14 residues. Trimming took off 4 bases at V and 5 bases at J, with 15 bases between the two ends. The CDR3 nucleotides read TGTGCCAGCAGTTCCCCCTACTCCATCGACGAGCAGTACTTC. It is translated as CASSSPYSIDEQYF.

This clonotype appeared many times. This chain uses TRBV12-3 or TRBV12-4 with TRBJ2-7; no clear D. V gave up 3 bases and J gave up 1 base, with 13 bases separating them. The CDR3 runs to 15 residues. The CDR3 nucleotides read TGTGCCAGCAGTTTTAAGGCCCCCAGGTCCTACGAGCAGTACTTC. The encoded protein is CASSFKAPRSYEQYF.

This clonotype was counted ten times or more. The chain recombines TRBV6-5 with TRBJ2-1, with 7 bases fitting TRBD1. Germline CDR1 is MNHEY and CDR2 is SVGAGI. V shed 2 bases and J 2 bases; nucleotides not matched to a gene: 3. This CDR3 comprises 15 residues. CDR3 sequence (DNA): TGTGCCAGCAGTTACAGGGACAGCGCCTACAATGAGCAGTTCTTC. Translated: CASSYRDSAYNEQFF.

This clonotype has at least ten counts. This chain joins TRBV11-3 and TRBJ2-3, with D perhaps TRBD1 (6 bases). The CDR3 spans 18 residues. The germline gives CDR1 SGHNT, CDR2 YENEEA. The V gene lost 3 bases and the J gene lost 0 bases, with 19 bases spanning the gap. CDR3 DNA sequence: TGTGCCAGCAGCTTGGGGGACGGGACAATGAGGAGCACAGATACGCAGTATTTT. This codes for CASSLGDGTMRSTDTQYF.

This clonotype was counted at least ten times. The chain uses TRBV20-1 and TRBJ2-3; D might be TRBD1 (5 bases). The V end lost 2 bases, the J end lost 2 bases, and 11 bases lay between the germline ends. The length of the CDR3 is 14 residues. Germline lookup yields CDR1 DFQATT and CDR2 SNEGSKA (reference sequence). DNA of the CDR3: TGCAGTGCTAGACGGCAGGGCGTCACAGATACGCAGTATTTT. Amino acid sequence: CSARRQGVTDTQYF.

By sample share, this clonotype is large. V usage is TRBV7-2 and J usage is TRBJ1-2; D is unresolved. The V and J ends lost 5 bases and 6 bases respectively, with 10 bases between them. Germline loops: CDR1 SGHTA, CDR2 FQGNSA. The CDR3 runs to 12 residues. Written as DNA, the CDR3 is TGTGCCAGCAGCCCCCGGACCCATGGCTACACCTTC. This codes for CASSPRTHGYTF.

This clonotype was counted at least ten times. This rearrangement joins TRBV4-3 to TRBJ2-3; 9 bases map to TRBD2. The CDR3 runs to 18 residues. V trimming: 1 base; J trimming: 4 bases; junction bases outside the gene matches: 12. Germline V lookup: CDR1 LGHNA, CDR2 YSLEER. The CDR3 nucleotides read TGCGCCAGCAGCCAAGTACCCTTTCCTAGCGGGATGGCAGATACGCAGTATTTT. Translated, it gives CASSQVPFPSGMADTQYF.